The T cell receptor beta chain described here comes from a study of regulatory T cells in long-lasting Graves disease (dated by TCRdb to the early 2020s). General notes on the study: Patients with newly diagnosed Graves' disease had been on antithyroid drugs for under 3 months. This study used TCR sequencing and RNA sequencing of peripheral blood to compare persistent Graves' disease patients against newly diagnosed Graves' disease patients. The study took place in China and was registered as a clinical trial. A total of about 33 samples underwent TCR sequencing, from about 13 patients with persistent Graves' disease and 20 or so patients with newly diagnosed Graves' disease. The research as a whole found: Sequencing and analysis were limited to the TCR beta chain. Persistent patients shared more public clonotypes among themselves (around 3,000) than newly diagnosed patients did (about 900). Lower TCR Shannon entropy and fewer highly expanded clones were observed in persistent Graves' disease patients than in newly diagnosed patients, which suggested clonal expansion. As a limitation, the authors acknowledged that the small sample size may reduce accuracy. Persistent disease showed preferential use of TRBV28, TRBJ1-2 and TRBJ2-5, whereas newly diagnosed disease favored TRBV20-1 and TRBJ2-1. Only peripheral blood was studied, because thyroid tissue, the primary lesion, was inaccessible.

The germline V gene (reference sequence) yields SGHNT for CDR1 and YYREEE for CDR2. Reading from cysteine to phenylalanine, the CDR3 counts 14 amino acids. Solely the CDR3 DNA is kept, with 42 bases framed from the first base. This clonotype came up many times. No antigen is known for it. Compared with germline, one end of the junction differs, possibly owing to a read error. The library was generated by multiplex PCR. TCRdb records Illumina HiSeq 4000 as the sequencer. CDR3 regions were amplified by Arm-PCR with iRepertoire HTBI primers to construct TCR beta libraries. Before sequencing, the PCR products went through gel purification. The paper's data handling went like this. A total of fewer than 80 TRBV and more than twelve TRBJ segments were identified across samples and were used for gene usage analysis of CDR3 amino acid clonotypes. Filtered high-quality paired reads were merged into contigs using COPE and FqMerger. BLAST was used to align contigs to IMGT TRBV, TRBD and TRBJ reference genes, and CDR3 was defined according to IMGT. Clonotypes above 0.1% frequency were classified as highly expanded clones. Shannon entropy was used to measure repertoire diversity, and the Gini coefficient was used to measure V-J evenness. Clonotypes shared by more than one individual were considered public. TCRdb applied fastp at Q25 and MiXCR to the public reads, then kept only in-frame beta chains. Each CDR3 protein gets just one entry, which takes the most common genes and DNA from the rows behind it. The V and J calls, along with clone size, are taken from TCRdb and not from the paper's own processing. The sample records a few hundred thousand distinct CDR3 sequences, roughly 18% of which are singletons. About 15% of the sample lies in the top ten.

What this sample's time point label stands for: newly diagnosed GD, antithyroid drugs for less than 3 months. For both TCR sequencing and RNA sequencing, RNA was extracted from PBMCs using TRIzol. The diagnosis of Graves' disease was made according to American Thyroid Association guidelines. The patients came from an endocrinology department in Xi'an, China. Each patient gave about 10 milliliters of peripheral blood, collected in an EDTA anticoagulant tube. PBMCs were isolated by Ficoll Paque Plus density gradient separation without further T cell sorting. An Agilent 2100 Bioanalyzer and agarose gel were used to check RNA quality, and a NanoDrop 2000 was used to measure RNA concentration. The sample was also linked to a second study, of T cells in Graves' hyperthyroidism and ophthalmopathy. The second study reports: Stable Graves' hyperthyroidism was defined as the absence of progression to ophthalmopathy over 18 months of follow-up. Hyperthyroidism patients were aged 18 to 65 years and newly diagnosed, with disease duration of less than 2 months. The study excluded patients with uncontrolled infections, other autoimmune diseases, pregnancy or lactation. Diagnoses were established on the basis of clinical symptoms, serum thyroxine and TRAb, thyroid ultrasound, and orbital computed tomography. The TCR CDR3 was subjected to a first round of RT-PCR using the HTBI primer set and the Qiagen OneStep RT-PCR kit. Most expanded thyroid clonotypes (frequency above 0.001) were also found in blood, which suggests that blood repertoires may mirror thyroid immune responses. A 13 V-J signature model separated ophthalmopathy from stable hyperthyroidism, with 87.88% sensitivity and approximately 81% specificity in cross-validation and 80%/75% in testing. During validation, the model predicted progression to ophthalmopathy a median of about 6.5 months ahead of onset, with around 65% sensitivity and around 72% specificity. To identify distinguishing TCR V-J signatures, a discovery cohort of some 99 patients was used, comprising approximately 40 with Graves' ophthalmopathy and approximately 57 with stable Graves' hyperthyroidism. Prospective prediction of ophthalmopathy was tested in an independent validation cohort of 18 to 20 hyperthyroidism patients and 17 patients who later progressed to ophthalmopathy. The roughly 100 discovery patients were divided at random into training and test sets in a 7:3 ratio. In several Graves' hyperthyroidism patients, the study also compared T-cell repertoires from thyroid tissue with T-cell repertoires from blood. Once sampling was done, hyperthyroidism patients were given methimazole at a starting dose of 30 mg daily, whereas ophthalmopathy patients were given high-dose intravenous methylprednisolone. A second multiplex PCR round built the libraries, followed by size selection and purification. Libraries were sequenced paired-end with 100 bp reads on an Illumina HiSeq2000. SOAPnuke was used to process the raw data, with reads discarded if the reads contained adapters or uncalled bases, had a mean Phred below 15, or lacked an exact constant-primer or identifier match. High-quality paired reads were merged with COPE v1.2.5, and unique nucleotide sequences were defined as clonotypes. MiTCR v1.1 was used to align the clonotypes against IMGT TRBV, TRBD and TRBJ reference segments. The analysis included only V-J combinations with a frequency above 0.0001, which together covered 99% to 99.2% of the repertoires. A TCS score was defined as the ratio of F50 (clonal expansion) to E x V (chaos), with BLOSUM62-based TCRdist applied between CDR3 peptides within each V-J. Welch's t-statistics and random forest reduced 500 to 650 V-J features to 10 to 15, which were used in a naive Bayes classifier (R e1071). Sample size was not statistically predetermined, and blinding of investigators to group allocation was not performed. The paper describes TCR Vbeta CDR3 sequencing of 140 or so peripheral blood samples, made up of approximately 40 ophthalmopathy patients, roughly 72 hyperthyroidism patients and some 17 progressor patients.

The chain is encoded by TRBV5-4 joined to TRBJ1-1, with a weak D call of TRBD1 (5 bases match). Material: peripheral blood mononuclear cells (PBMCs), obtained at new diagnosis, from a patient treated with antithyroid drugs. This TCR came from a woman between 25 and 40 years old with Graves disease. Donor details come from another sample of the same person, matched by shared clones. The DNA sequence follows: TGCGCCAGCAGCTTGGGGGAGAGTGGCACTGAAGCTTTCTTT. Protein translation: CASSLGESGTEAFF.